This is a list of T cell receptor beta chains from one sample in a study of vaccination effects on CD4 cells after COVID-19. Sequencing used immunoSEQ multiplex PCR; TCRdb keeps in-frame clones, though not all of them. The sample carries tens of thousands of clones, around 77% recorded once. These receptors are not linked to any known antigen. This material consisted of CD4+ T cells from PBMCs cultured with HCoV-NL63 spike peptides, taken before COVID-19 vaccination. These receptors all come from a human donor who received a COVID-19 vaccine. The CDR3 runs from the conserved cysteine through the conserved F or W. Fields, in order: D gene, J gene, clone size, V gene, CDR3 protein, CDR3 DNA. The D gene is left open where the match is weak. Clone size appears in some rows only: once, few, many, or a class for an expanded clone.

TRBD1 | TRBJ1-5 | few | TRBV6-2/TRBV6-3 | CASSYVDRDQPQHF | TGTGCCAGCAGTTACGTGGACAGGGACCAGCCCCAGCATTTT
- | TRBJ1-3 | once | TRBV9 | CASSVEEGLPGNTIYF | TGTGCCAGCAGCGTAGAGGAGGGGTTACCTGGAAACACCATATATTTT
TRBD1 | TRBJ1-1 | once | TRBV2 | CASSERGGGNTEAFF | TGTGCCAGCAGTGAAAGAGGGGGCGGTAACACTGAAGCTTTCTTT
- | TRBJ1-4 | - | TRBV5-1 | CASKEQMNEKLFF | TGCGCCAGCAAAGAACAGATGAATGAAAAACTGTTTTTT
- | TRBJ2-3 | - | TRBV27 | CASSLTDSSTDTQYF | TGTGCCAGCAGTTTGACAGACTCTAGCACAGATACGCAGTATTTT
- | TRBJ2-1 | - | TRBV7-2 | CASTTPNNEQFF | TGTGCCAGCACTACACCGAACAATGAGCAGTTCTTC
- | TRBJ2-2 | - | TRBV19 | CASSQGVGELFF | TGTGCCAGTTCGCAGGGTGTCGGGGAGCTGTTTTTT
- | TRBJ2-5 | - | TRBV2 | CASRADFQETQYF | TGTGCCAGCAGGGCAGACTTCCAAGAGACCCAGTACTTC
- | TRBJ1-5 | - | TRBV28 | CASSLLGTNQPQHF | TGTGCCAGCAGTTTGTTGGGGACCAATCAGCCCCAGCATTTT
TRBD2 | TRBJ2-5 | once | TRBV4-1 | CASSQPSGGWGTQYF | TGCGCCAGCAGCCAACCGTCGGGGGGGTGGGGGACCCAGTACTTC
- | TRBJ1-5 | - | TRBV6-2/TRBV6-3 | CASSYSSSYSPDSNQPQHF | TGTGCCAGCAGTTACTCCTCGTCCTATAGTCCCGATAGCAATCAGCCCCAGCATTTT
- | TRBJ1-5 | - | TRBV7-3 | CASSPGGNQPQHF | TGTGCCAGCAGTCCAGGGGGCAATCAGCCCCAGCATTTT
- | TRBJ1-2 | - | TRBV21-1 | CASGVWGQYYGYTF | TGTGCCAGCGGGGTCTGGGGCCAATACTATGGCTACACCTTC
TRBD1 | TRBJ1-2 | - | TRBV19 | CASINTPGQGYGYTF | TGTGCCAGTATCAACACCCCGGGACAGGGGTATGGCTACACCTTC
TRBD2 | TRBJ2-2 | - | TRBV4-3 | CASSLRTSGGAGNGELFF | TGCGCCAGCAGCCTTAGGACTAGCGGGGGGGCCGGAAACGGGGAGCTGTTTTTT